The entry below describes one TCR beta chain. Its specificity is unknown. These data are taken from a study of Tregs in tolerant kidney transplant recipients. Overall study results and limits: Validation in larger populations is needed because few patients were studied.

The CDR3 is made up of 13 amino acids. V shed 7 bases and J shed 4 bases, with 14 bases lying between them. Germline CDR1 SGHRS, CDR2 YFSETQ. Sequencing used immunoSEQ multiplex PCR; TCRdb keeps in-frame clones, though not all of them. Among tens of thousands of clones listed, approximately 85% were seen once. This material consisted of Tregs from blood, taken before the transplant. This chain links TRBV5-1 with TRBJ2-5; tentative D call: TRBD1 (5 bases). This receptor was taken from a human donor who received a combined kidney and bone marrow transplant. The CDR3 reads CASGQVPRETQYF. Here the CDR3 DNA reads TGCGCCAGCGGACAAGTCCCCCGAGAGACCCAGTACTTC.